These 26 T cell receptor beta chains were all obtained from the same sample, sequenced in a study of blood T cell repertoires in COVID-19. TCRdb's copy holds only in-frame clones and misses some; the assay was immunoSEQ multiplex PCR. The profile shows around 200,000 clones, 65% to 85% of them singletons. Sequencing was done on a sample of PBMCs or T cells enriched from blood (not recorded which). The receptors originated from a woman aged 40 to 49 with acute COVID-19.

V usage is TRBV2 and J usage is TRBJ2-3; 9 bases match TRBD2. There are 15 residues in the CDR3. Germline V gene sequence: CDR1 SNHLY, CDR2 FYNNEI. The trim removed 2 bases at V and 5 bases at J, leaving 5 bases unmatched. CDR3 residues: CASSELGSGGDTQYF. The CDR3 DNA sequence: TGTGCCAGCAGTGAACTGGGTAGCGGGGGAGATACGCAGTATTTT.

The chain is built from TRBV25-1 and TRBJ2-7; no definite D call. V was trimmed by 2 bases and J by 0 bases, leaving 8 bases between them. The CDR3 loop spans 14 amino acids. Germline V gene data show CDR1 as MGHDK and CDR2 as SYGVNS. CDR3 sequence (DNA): TGTGCCAGCAGTGAAGTTTACAACTCCTACGAGCAGTACTTC. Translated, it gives CASSEVYNSYEQYF.

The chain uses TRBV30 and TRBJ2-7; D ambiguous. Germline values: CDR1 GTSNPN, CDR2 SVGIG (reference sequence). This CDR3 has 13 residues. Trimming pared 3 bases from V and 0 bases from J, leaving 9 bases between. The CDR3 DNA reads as TGTGCCTGGAGGGTCCGGAGCTCCTACGAGCAGTACTTC. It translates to CAWRVRSSYEQYF.

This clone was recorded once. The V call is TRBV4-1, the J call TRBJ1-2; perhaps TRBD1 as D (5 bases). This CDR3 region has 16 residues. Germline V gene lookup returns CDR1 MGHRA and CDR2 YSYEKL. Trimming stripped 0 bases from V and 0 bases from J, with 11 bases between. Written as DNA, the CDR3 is TGCGCCAGCAGCCAAGATATGGGGACTGCTAACTATGGCTACACCTTC. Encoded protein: CASSQDMGTANYGYTF.

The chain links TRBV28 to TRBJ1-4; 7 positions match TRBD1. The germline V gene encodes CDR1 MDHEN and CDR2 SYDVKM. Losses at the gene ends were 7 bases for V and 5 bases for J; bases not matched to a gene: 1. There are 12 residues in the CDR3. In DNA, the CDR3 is TGTGCCAGCACGGGACAGAATGAAAAACTGTTTTTT. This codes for CASTGQNEKLFF. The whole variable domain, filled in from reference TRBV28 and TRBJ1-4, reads DVKVTQSSRYLVKRTGEKVFLECVQDMDHENMFWYRQDPGLGLRLIYFSYDVKMKEKGDIPEGYSVSREKKERFSLILESASTNQTSMYLCASTGQNEKLFFGSGTQLSVL.

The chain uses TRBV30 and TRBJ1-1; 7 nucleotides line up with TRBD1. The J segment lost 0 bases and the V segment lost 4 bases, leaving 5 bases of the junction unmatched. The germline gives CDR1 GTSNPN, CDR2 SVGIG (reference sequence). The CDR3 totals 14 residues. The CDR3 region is CAWMRTGLNTEAFF. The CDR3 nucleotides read TGTGCCTGGATGAGGACAGGTCTGAACACTGAAGCTTTCTTT. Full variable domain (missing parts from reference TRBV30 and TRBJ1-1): SQTIHQWPATLVQPVGSPLSLECTVEGTSNPNLYWYRQAAGRGLQLLFYSVGIGQISSEVPQNLSASRPQDRQFILSSKKLLLSDSGFYLCAWMRTGLNTEAFFGQGTRLTVV.

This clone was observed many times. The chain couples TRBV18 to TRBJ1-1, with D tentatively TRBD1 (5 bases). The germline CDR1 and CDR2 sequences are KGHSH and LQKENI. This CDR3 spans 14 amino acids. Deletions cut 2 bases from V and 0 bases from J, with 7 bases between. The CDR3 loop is CASSPLDMNTEAFF. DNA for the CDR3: TGTGCCAGCTCACCATTGGACATGAACACTGAAGCTTTCTTT.

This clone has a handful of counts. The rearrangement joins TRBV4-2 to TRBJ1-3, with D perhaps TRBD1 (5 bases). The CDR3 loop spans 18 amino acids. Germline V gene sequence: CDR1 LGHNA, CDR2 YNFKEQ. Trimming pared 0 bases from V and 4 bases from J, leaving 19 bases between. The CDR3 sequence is CASSQETFGRAGGNTIYF. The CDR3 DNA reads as TGTGCCAGCAGCCAAGAAACCTTCGGCAGGGCCGGGGGAAACACCATATATTTT.

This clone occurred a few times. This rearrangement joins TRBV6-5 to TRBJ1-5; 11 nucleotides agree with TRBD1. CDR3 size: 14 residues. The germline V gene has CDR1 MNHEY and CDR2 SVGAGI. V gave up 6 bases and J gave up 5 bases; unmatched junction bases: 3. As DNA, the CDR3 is TGTGCCAGCAGGGGGACAGGGGGAGATCAGCCCCAGCATTTT. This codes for CASRGTGGDQPQHF.

CDR3 in DNA: TGTGCCAGCTCATACCGGACGGGAGAGAACACTGAAGCTTTCTTT. This encodes CASSYRTGENTEAFF. The chain recombines TRBV18 with TRBJ1-1; D gene ambiguous. V lost 5 bases and J 1 base, leaving 14 bases between the germline ends. Per germline, CDR1 KGHSH and CDR2 LQKENI. The CDR3 length is 15 residues.

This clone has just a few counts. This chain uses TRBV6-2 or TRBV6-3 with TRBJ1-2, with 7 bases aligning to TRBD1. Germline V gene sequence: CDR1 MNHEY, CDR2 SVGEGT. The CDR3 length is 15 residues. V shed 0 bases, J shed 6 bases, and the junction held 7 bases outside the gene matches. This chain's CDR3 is CASSYSFSGGNGYTF. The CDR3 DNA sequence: TGTGCCAGCAGTTACTCGTTTTCAGGGGGAAATGGCTACACCTTC.

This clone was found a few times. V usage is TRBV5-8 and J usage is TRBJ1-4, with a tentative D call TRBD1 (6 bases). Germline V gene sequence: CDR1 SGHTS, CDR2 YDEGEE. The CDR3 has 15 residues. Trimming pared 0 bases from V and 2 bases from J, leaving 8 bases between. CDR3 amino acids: CASSLGQGTNEKLFF. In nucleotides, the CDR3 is TGTGCCAGCAGCTTGGGGCAGGGGACTAATGAAAAACTGTTTTTT. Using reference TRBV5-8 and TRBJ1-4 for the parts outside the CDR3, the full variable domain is EAGVTQSPTHLIKTRGQQATLRCSPISGHTSVYWYQQALGLGLQFLLWYDEGEERNRGNFPPRFSGRQFPNYSSELNVNALELEDSALYLCASSLGQGTNEKLFFGSGTQLSVL.

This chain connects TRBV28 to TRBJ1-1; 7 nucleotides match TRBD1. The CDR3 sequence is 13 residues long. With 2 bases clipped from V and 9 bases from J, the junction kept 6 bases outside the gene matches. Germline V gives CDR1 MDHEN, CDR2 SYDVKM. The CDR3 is CASSLAGGVQAFF. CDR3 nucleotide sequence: TGTGCCAGCAGTTTAGCAGGGGGTGTGCAAGCTTTCTTT.

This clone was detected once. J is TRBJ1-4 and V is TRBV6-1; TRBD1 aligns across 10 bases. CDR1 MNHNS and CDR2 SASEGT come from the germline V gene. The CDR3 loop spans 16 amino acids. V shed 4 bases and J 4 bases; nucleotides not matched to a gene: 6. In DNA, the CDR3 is TGTGCCAGCAGTGCGCTGACAGGGGGCGGTAATGAAAAACTGTTTTTT. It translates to CASSALTGGGNEKLFF.

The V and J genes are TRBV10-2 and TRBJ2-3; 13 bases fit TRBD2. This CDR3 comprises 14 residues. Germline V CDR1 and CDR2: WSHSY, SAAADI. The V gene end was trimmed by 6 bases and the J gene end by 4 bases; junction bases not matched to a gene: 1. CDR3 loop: CASRTSGGSDTQYF. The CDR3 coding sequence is TGCGCCAGCAGGACTAGCGGGGGGTCAGATACGCAGTATTTT.

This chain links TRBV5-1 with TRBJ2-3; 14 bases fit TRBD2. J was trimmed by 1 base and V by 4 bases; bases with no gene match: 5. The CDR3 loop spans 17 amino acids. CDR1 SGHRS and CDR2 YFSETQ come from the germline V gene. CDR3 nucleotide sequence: TGCGCCAGCAGCCCTGAGGGACTAGCGGGGGGCACAGATACGCAGTATTTT. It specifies CASSPEGLAGGTDTQYF.

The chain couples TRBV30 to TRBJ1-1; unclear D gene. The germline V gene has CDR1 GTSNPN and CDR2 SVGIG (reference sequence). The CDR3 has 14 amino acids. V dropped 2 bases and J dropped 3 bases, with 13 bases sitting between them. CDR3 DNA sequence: TGTGCCTGGAGTCGTGGGCTTTTGGACACTGAAGCTTTCTTT. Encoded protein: CAWSRGLLDTEAFF. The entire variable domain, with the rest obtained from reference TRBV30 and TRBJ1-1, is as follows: SQTIHQWPATLVQPVGSPLSLECTVEGTSNPNLYWYRQAAGRGLQLLFYSVGIGQISSEVPQNLSASRPQDRQFILSSKKLLLSDSGFYLCAWSRGLLDTEAFFGQGTRLTVV.

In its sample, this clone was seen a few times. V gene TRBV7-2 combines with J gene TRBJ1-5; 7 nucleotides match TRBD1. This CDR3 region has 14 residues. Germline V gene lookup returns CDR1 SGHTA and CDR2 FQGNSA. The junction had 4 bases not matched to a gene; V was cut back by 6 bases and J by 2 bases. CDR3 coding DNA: TGTGCCAGCAGGCGACAGGGCGGCAATCAGCCCCAGCATTTT. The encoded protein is CASRRQGGNQPQHF. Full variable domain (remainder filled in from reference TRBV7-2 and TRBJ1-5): GAGVSQSPSNKVTEKGKDVELRCDPISGHTALYWYRQSLGQGLEFLIYFQGNSAPDKSGLPSDRFSAERTGGSVSTLTIQRTQQEDSAVYLCASRRQGGNQPQHFGDGTRLSIL.

The CDR3 sequence: CAISELDGGTEAFF. The CDR3 DNA sequence: TGTGCCATCAGTGAGTTAGATGGAGGCACTGAAGCTTTCTTT. The chain links TRBV10-3 to TRBJ1-1; D call uncertain. The CDR3 is 14 amino acids. Germline values: CDR1 ENHRY, CDR2 SYGVKD. V gave up 1 base and J gave up 4 bases, with 10 bases separating them.

This CDR3 is CASSYQGARTEAFF. CDR3 nucleotides: TGTGCCAGCAGCTACCAGGGGGCGCGCACTGAAGCTTTCTTT. The chain links TRBV11-2 to TRBJ1-1; TRBD1 aligns across 8 bases. Per germline, CDR1 SGHAT and CDR2 FQNNGV. V lost 4 bases, J lost 4 bases, and 5 bases stayed unmatched. CDR3 size: 14 residues.

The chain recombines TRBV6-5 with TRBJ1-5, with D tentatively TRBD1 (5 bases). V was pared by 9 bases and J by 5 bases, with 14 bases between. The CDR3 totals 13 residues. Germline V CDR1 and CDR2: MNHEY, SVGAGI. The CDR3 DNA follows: TGTGCCAGTCAGGGTGAAGAGGATCAGCCCCAGCATTTT. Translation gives CASQGEEDQPQHF.

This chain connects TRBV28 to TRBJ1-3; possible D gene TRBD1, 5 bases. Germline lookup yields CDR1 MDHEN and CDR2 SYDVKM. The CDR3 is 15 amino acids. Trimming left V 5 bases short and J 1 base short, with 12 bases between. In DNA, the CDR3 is TGTGCCAGCAGTGAGGCCAGGGTGTCTGGAAACACCATATATTTT. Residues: CASSEARVSGNTIYF.

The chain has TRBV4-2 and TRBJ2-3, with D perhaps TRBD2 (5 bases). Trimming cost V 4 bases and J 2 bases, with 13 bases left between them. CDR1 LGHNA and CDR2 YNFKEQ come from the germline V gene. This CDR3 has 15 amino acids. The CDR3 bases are TGTGCCAGCAGCCTTGCTGGGAGCTACACAGATACGCAGTATTTT. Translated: CASSLAGSYTDTQYF.

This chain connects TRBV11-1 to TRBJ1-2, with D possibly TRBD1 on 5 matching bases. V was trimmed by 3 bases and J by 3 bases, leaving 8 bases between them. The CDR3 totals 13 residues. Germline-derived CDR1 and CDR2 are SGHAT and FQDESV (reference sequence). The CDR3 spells CASSLSGDYGYTF. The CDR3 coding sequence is TGTGCCAGCAGCTTGTCGGGGGACTATGGCTACACCTTC.

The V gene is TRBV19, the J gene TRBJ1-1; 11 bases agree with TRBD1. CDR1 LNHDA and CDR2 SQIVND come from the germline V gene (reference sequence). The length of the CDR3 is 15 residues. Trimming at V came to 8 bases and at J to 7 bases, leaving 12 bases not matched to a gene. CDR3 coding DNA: TGTGCCAGTCGGACAGGGGGCGAGGTGGCCCTTGAAGCTTTCTTT. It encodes CASRTGGEVALEAFF.

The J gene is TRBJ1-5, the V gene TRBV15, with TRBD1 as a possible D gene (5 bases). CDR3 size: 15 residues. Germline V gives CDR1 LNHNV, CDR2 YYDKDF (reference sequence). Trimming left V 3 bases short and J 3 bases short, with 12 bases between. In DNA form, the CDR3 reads TGTGCCACCAGCAGGTCGGCAGGGCCCAATCAGCCCCAGCATTTT. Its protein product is CATSRSAGPNQPQHF. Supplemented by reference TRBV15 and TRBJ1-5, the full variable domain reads DAMVIQNPRYQVTQFGKPVTLSCSQTLNHNVMYWYQQKSSQAPKLLFHYYDKDFNNEADTPDNFQSRRPNTSFCFLDIRSPGLGDTAMYLCATSRSAGPNQPQHFGDGTRLSIL.